The text below deals with one T cell receptor (beta chain). This CDR3 contains 15 residues. Trimming cost V 1 base and J 1 base; bases outside gene matches: 1. The germline gives CDR1 SGDLS, CDR2 YYNGEE. This record comes from a study of T cells after yellow fever vaccination. In TCRdb, the 5' RACE reads were re-called with MiXCR into one record per CDR3 protein. The sample lists approximately 350,000 distinct CDR3 sequences, around 10% seen once, with less than 20% in the top ten. Sequenced material: PBMCs, taken on the day of the first yellow fever vaccination. This chain joins TRBV9 and TRBJ2-3; 9 bases align to TRBD2. The source is a man in his late teens or twenties who received the YFV17D yellow fever vaccine. The CDR3 loop is CASSVLAGRTDTQYF. CDR3 sequence (DNA): TGTGCCAGCAGCGTACTAGCGGGGCGCACAGATACGCAGTATTTT.